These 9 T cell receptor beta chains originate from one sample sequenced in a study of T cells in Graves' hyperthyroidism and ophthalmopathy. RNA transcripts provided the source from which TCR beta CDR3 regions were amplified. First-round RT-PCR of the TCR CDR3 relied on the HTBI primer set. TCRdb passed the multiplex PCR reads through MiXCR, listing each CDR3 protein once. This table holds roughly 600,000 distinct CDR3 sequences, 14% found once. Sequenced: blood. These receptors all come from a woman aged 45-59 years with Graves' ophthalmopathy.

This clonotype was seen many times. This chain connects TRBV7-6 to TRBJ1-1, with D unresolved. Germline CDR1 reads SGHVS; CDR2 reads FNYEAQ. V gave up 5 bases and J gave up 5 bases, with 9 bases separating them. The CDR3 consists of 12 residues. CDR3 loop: CASSDTGTEAFF. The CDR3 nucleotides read TGTGCCAGCAGCGACACGGGGACTGAAGCTTTCTTT.

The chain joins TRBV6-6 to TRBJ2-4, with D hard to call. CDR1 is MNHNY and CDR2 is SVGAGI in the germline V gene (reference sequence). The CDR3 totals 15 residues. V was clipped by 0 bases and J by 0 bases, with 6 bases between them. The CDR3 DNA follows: TGTGCCAGCAGTTACTCCCAGATAGCCAAAAACATTCAGTACTTC. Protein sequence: CASSYSQIAKNIQYF.

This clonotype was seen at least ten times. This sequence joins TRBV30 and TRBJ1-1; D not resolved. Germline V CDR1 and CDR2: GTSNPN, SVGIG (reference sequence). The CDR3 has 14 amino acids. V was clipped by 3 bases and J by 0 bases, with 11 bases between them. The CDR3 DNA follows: TGTGCCTGGAGAAAGATGGGGTTGAACACTGAAGCTTTCTTT. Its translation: CAWRKMGLNTEAFF.

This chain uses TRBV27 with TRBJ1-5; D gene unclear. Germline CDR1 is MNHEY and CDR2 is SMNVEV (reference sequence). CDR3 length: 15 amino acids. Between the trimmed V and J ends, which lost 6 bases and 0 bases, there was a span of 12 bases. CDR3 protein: CASRPTEISNQPQHF. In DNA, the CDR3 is TGTGCCAGCAGGCCAACTGAGATTAGCAATCAGCCCCAGCATTTT.

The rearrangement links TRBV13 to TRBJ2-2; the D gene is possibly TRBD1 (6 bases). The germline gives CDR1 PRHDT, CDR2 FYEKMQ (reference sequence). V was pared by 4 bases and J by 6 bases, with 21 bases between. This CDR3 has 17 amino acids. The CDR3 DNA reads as TGTGCCAGCAGCTCCGAAGCCTTCTACAGGGTCTCCGGGGAGCTGTTTTTT. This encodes CASSSEAFYRVSGELFF. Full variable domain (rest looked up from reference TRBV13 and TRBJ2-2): AAGVIQSPRHLIKEKRETATLKCYPIPRHDTVYWYQQGPGQDPQFLISFYEKMQSDKGSIPDRFSAQQFSDYHSELNMSSLELGDSALYFCASSSEAFYRVSGELFFGEGSRLTVL.

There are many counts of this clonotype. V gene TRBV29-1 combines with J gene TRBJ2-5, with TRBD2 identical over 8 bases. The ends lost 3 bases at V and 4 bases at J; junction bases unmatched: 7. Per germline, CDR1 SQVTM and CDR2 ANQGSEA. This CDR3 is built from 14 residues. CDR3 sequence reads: CSVDKFSGTETQYF. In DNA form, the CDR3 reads TGCAGCGTTGATAAGTTTAGCGGGACAGAGACCCAGTACTTC.

CDR3 protein: CSASRDRRYGYTF. The CDR3 DNA follows: TGCAGTGCTAGTAGGGACCGGCGGTATGGCTACACCTTC. The chain has TRBV20-1 and TRBJ1-2; TRBD1 is a possible D gene (5 bases). V was clipped by 3 bases and J by 5 bases, with 13 bases between them. Germline V gives CDR1 DFQATT, CDR2 SNEGSKA (reference sequence). The CDR3 length is 13 residues.

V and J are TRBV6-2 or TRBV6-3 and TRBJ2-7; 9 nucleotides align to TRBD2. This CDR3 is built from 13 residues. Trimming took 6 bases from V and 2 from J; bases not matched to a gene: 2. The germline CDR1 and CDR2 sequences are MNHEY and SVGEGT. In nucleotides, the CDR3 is TGTGCCAGCAGCCGACTAGCGGCCTACGAGCAGTACTTC. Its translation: CASSRLAAYEQYF.

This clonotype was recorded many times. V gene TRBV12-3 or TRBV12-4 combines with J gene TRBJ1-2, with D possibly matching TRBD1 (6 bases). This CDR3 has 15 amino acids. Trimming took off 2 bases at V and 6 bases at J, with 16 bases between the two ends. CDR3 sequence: CASSLFAGAKDGYTF. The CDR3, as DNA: TGTGCCAGCAGTTTATTCGCAGGGGCAAAGGATGGCTACACCTTC.